The sequence of this T cell receptor (beta chain) was determined in a study of control samples from healthy donors and cancer patients. A few counts support this clone. Using immunoSEQ multiplex PCR, the repertoire was profiled, and TCRdb retains in-frame clones only, with some absent. The table shows 20,000 to 30,000 clones, with 70% to 90% occurring only once. The CDR3 consists of 13 residues. V dropped 5 bases and J dropped 11 bases, with 18 bases sitting between them. Per the germline V gene, CDR1 is SGHTA and CDR2 is FQGTGA. This chain connects TRBV7-3 to TRBJ1-1, with D unresolved. This receptor was taken from a woman between 55 and 75 years old with head and neck cancer. Source material: PBMCs. CDR3 sequence reads: CASSPGEGRDAFF. In DNA, the CDR3 is TGTGCCAGCAGCCCCGGTGAGGGTCGGGATGCTTTCTTT.